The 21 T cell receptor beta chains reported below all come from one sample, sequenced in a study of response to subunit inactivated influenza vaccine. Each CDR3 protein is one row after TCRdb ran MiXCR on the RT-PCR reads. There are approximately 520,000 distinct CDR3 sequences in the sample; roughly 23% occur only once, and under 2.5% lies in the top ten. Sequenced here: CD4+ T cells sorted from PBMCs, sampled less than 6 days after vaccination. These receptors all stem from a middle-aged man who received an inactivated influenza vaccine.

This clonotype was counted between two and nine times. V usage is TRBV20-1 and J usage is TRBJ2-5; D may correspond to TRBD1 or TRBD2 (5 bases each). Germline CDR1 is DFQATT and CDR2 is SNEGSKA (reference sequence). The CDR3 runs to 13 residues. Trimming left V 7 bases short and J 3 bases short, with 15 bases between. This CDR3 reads CSVPPGRKETQYF. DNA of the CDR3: TGCAGTGTTCCCCCGGGACGGAAAGAGACCCAGTACTTC.

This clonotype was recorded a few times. Here the CDR3 reads CASSLASGRAGGELFF. CDR3 bases: TGTGCCAGCAGCTTAGCCAGCGGGAGGGCCGGCGGGGAGCTGTTTTTT. This chain connects TRBV7-2 to TRBJ2-2, with 10 bases that match TRBD2. This CDR3 region has 16 residues. V dropped 0 bases and J dropped 7; count of bases not matched to a gene: 5. Germline CDR1 reads SGHTA; CDR2 reads FQGNSA.

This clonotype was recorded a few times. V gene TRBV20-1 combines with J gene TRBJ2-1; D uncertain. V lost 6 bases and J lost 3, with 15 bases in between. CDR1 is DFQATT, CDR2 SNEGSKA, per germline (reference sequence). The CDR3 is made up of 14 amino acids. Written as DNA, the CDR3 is TGCAGTGCCCGCACATTGGCGAACTACAATGAGCAGTTCTTC. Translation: CSARTLANYNEQFF.

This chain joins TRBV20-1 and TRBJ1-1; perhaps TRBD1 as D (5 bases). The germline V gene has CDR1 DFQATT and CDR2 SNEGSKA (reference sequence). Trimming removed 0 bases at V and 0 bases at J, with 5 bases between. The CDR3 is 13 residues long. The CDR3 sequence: CSARDRVNTEAFF. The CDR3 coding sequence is TGCAGTGCTAGAGACAGGGTGAACACTGAAGCTTTCTTT.

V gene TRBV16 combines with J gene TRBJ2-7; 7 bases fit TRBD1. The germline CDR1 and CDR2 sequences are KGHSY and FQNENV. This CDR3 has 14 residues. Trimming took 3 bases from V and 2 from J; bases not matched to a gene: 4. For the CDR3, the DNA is TGTGCCAGCAGCCAGGGGACAGCGCCCTACGAGCAGTACTTC. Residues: CASSQGTAPYEQYF.

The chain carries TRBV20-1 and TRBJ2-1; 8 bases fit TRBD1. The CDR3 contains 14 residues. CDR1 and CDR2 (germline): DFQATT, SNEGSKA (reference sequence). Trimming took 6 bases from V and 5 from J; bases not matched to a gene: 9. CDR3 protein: CSAGQGLHNNEQFF. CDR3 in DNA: TGCAGTGCCGGACAGGGCCTTCATAACAATGAGCAGTTCTTC.

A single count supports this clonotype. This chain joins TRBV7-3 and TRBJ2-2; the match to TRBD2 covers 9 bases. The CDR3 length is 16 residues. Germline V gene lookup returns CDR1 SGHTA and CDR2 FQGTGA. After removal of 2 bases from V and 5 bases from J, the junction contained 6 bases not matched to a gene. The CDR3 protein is CASSLLTSGTTGELFF. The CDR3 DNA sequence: TGTGCCAGCAGCTTACTGACTAGCGGTACGACCGGGGAGCTGTTTTTT.

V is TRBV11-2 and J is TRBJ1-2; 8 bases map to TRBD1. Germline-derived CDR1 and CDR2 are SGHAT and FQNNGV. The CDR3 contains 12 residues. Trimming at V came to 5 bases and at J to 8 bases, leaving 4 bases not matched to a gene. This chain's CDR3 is CASSAAGGGYTF. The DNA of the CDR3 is TGTGCCAGCAGCGCGGCAGGGGGCGGCTACACCTTC.

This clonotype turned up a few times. CDR3 coding DNA: TGTGCCAGCAGCTTGGGGACTAGATTCGAGCAGTACTTC. It is translated as CASSLGTRFEQYF. The genes are TRBV5-5 and TRBJ2-7, with TRBD2 identical over 7 bases. CDR1 and CDR2 (germline): SGHKS, YYEKEE (reference sequence). The CDR3 has 13 residues. With 0 bases clipped from V and 6 bases from J, the junction kept 3 bases outside the gene matches.

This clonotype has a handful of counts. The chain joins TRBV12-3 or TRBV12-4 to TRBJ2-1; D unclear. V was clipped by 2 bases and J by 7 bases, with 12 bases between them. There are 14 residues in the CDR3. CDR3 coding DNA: TGTGCCAGCAGTTTATTACTACAAGGTAATGAGCAGTTCTTC. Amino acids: CASSLLLQGNEQFF.

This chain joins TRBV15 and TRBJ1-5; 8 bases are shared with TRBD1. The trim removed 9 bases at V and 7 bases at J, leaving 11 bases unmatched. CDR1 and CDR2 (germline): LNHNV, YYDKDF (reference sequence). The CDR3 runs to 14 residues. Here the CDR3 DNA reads TGTGCCACTTCGACAGGGGTCGGGGACCAGCCCCAGCATTTT. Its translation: CATSTGVGDQPQHF.

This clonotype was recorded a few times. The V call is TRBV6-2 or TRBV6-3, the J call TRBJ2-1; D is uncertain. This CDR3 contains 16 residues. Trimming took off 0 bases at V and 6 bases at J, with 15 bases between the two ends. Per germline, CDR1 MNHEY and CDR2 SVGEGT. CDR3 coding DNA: TGTGCCAGCAGTTACTCCTGGGGAACGGGCGGCAATGAGCAGTTCTTC. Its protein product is CASSYSWGTGGNEQFF.

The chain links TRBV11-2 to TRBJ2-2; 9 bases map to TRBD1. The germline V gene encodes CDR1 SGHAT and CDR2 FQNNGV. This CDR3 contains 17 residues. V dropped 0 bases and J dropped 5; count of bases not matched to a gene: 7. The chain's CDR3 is CASSLDWGQGRTGELFF. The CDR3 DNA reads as TGTGCCAGCAGCTTAGATTGGGGACAGGGACGGACCGGGGAGCTGTTTTTT. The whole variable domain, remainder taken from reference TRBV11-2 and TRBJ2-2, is EAGVAQSPRYKIIEKRQSVAFWCNPISGHATLYWYQQILGQGPKLLIQFQNNGVVDDSQLPKDRFSAERLKGVDSTLKIQPAKLEDSAVYLCASSLDWGQGRTGELFFGEGSRLTVL.

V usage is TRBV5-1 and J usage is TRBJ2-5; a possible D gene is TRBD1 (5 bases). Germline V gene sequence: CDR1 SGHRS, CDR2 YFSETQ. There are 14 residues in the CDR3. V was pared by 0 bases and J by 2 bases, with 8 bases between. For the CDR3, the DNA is TGCGCCAGCAGCTTGGTTGGGGCACAAGAGACCCAGTACTTC. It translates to CASSLVGAQETQYF. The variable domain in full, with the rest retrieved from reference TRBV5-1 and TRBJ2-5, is KAGVTQTPRYLIKTRGQQVTLSCSPISGHRSVSWYQQTPGQGLQFLFEYFSETQRNKGNFPGRFSGRQFSNSRSEMNVSTLELGDSALYLCASSLVGAQETQYFGPGTRLLVL.

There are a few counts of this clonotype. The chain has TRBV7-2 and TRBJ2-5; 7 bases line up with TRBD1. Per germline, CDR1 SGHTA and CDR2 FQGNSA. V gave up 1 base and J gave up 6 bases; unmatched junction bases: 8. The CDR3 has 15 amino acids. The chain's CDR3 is CASSLGGQSRKTQYF. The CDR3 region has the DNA TGTGCCAGCAGCTTAGGGGGACAGTCCAGGAAGACCCAGTACTTC.

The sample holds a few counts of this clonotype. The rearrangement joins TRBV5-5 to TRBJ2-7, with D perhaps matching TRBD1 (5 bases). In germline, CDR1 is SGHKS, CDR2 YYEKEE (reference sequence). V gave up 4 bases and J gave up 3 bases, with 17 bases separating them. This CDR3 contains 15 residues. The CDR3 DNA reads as TGTGCCAGCAGCAGGGGCAGGGTTCTAGTCTACGAGCAGTACTTC. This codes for CASSRGRVLVYEQYF. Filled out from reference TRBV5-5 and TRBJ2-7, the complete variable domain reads DAGVTQSPTHLIKTRGQQVTLRCSPISGHKSVSWYQQVLGQGPQFIFQYYEKEERGRGNFPDRFSARQFPNYSSELNVNALLLGDSALYLCASSRGRVLVYEQYFGPGTRLTVT.

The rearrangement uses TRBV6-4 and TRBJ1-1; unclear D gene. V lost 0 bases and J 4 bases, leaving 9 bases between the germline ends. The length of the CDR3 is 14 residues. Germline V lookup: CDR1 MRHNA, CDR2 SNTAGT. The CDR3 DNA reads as TGTGCCAGCAGTGACTCGGGCAGACCCACTGAAGCTTTCTTT. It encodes CASSDSGRPTEAFF.

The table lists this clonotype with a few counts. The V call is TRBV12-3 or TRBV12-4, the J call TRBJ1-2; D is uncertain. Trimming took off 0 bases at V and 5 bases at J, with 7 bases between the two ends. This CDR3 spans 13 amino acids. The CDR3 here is CASSLASVYGYTF. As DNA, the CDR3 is TGTGCCAGCAGTTTAGCATCAGTATATGGCTACACCTTC.

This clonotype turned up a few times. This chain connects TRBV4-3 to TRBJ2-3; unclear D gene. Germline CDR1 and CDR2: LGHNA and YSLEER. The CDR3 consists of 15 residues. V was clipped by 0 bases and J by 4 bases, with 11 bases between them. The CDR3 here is CASSQDLQVPDTQYF. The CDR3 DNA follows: TGCGCCAGCAGCCAAGATTTGCAGGTCCCAGATACGCAGTATTTT.

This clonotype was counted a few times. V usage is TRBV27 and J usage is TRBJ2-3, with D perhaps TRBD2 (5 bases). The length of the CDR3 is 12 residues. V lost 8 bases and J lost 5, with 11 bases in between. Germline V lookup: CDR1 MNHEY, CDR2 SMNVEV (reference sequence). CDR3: CASAQSGDTQYF. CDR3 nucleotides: TGTGCCAGCGCCCAGAGCGGAGATACGCAGTATTTT.

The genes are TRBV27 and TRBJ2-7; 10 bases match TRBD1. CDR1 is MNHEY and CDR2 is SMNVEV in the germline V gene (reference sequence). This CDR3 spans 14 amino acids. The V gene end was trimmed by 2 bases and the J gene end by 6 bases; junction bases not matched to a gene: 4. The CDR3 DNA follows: TGTGCCAGCAGTTTAGGGACAGGGGCGGGCGAGCAGTACTTC. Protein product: CASSLGTGAGEQYF.